These 32 T cell receptor beta chains share one sample of origin, sequenced in a study of blood T cell repertoires in COVID-19. Profiled with immunoSEQ multiplex PCR; TCRdb holds only in-frame clones, not every one. The data hold about 70,000 clones, with around 90% observed a single time. Sample: peripheral blood. These receptors were taken from a human donor in a cohort sampled during active COVID-19.

The chain recombines TRBV12-3 or TRBV12-4 with TRBJ1-1; D may be TRBD1 (6 bases). The CDR3 extends over 13 amino acids. Trimming stripped 6 bases from V and 0 bases from J, with 8 bases between. CDR3 protein: CASSTGLNTEAFF. The CDR3 DNA follows: TGTGCCAGCAGCACAGGGCTGAACACTGAAGCTTTCTTT.

The rearrangement uses TRBV5-1 and TRBJ1-2; D possibly corresponds to TRBD1 (5 bases). V lost 2 bases and J lost 8, with 19 bases in between. There are 15 residues in the CDR3. Germline V gives CDR1 SGHRS, CDR2 YFSETQ. The CDR3 DNA reads as TGCGCCAGCAGCTTCGGGGAGGGGCGGATGGGAGGCTACACCTTC. Translating it yields CASSFGEGRMGGYTF. The full variable domain, rest sourced from reference TRBV5-1 and TRBJ1-2, is KAGVTQTPRYLIKTRGQQVTLSCSPISGHRSVSWYQQTPGQGLQFLFEYFSETQRNKGNFPGRFSGRQFSNSRSEMNVSTLELGDSALYLCASSFGEGRMGGYTFGSGTRLTVV.

The CDR3 sequence: CASSLAGNYGYTF. As DNA, the CDR3 is TGTGCCAGCAGCTTAGCGGGGAACTATGGCTACACCTTC. The chain combines TRBV11-3 with TRBJ1-2, with D uncertain. The V and J ends lost 1 base and 2 bases respectively, with 5 bases between them. The germline CDR1 and CDR2 sequences are SGHNT and YENEEA. The CDR3 spans 13 residues.

The rearrangement joins TRBV11-3 to TRBJ2-7; 7 bases match TRBD1. The J segment lost 3 bases and the V segment lost 5 bases, leaving 10 bases of the junction unmatched. The length of the CDR3 is 15 residues. CDR1 SGHNT and CDR2 YENEEA come from the germline V gene. CDR3 residues: CASSPGGRGFYEQYF. Here the CDR3 DNA reads TGTGCCAGCAGCCCAGGAGGCAGGGGGTTCTACGAGCAGTACTTC.

DNA for the CDR3: TGCGCCAGCAGCCAAGATCCGGCAGGGGGACGCTACAATGAGCAGTTCTTC. This gives the protein CASSQDPAGGRYNEQFF. The genes are TRBV4-1 and TRBJ2-1, with 7 bases that match TRBD1. The CDR3 runs 17 residues. CDR1 is MGHRA and CDR2 is YSYEKL in the germline V gene. Trimming took 0 bases from V and 3 from J; bases not matched to a gene: 8.

In the case of this clone: The sample has other DNA sequences that encode this CDR3 too. The rearrangement joins TRBV20-1 to TRBJ1-1; D is unresolved. V was pared by 6 bases and J by 0 bases, with 5 bases between. The CDR3 is 11 amino acids. Germline CDR1 is DFQATT and CDR2 is SNEGSKA (reference sequence). The CDR3 DNA reads as TGCAGTGCGAGGCTGAACACTGAAGCTTTCTTT. This sequence encodes CSARLNTEAFF.

The chain couples TRBV6-5 to TRBJ2-7; 8 nucleotides match TRBD1. The CDR3 is 14 amino acids. V trimming: 9 bases; J trimming: 0 bases; junction bases outside the gene matches: 7. Germline V lookup: CDR1 MNHEY, CDR2 SVGAGI. The CDR3: CARREDRDSYEQYF. CDR3 in DNA: TGTGCCAGGAGGGAGGACAGGGACTCCTACGAGCAGTACTTC.

The chain employs TRBV9 and TRBJ1-1, with D possibly TRBD1 on 5 matching bases. Germline lookup yields CDR1 SGDLS and CDR2 YYNGEE. The V end was cut by 1 base, the J end by 0 bases, with 10 bases between. The CDR3 loop spans 15 amino acids. The CDR3 sequence is CASSVSGYMNTEAFF. Written as DNA, the CDR3 is TGTGCCAGCAGCGTATCAGGGTACATGAACACTGAAGCTTTCTTT.

This clone has just one count. The rearrangement links TRBV6-2 or TRBV6-3 to TRBJ1-1; 7 nucleotides line up with TRBD1. Germline loops: CDR1 MNHEY, CDR2 SVGEGT. The CDR3 is made up of 14 amino acids. Unmatched junction bases numbered 13, after V lost 6 bases and J lost 9 bases. The CDR3 sequence: CASSSDREISKAFF. The CDR3 nucleotides read TGTGCCAGCAGCTCCGACAGGGAGATAAGTAAAGCTTTCTTT.

V is TRBV13 and J is TRBJ2-7; a possible D gene is TRBD1 (5 bases). The germline V gene has CDR1 PRHDT and CDR2 FYEKMQ (reference sequence). The CDR3 totals 14 residues. Trimming took 4 bases from V and 3 from J, leaving 13 bases between them. The DNA for the CDR3 is TGTGCCAGCAGCTCGCGCAGGGTGCTCTACGAGCAGTACTTC. It translates to CASSSRRVLYEQYF.

The J gene is TRBJ1-2, the V gene TRBV25-1; 8 bases fit TRBD1. Unmatched junction bases numbered 10, after V lost 8 bases and J lost 8 bases. The CDR3 runs to 13 residues. Germline lookup yields CDR1 MGHDK and CDR2 SYGVNS. CDR3 residues: CASSPDRAVGYTF. The CDR3 DNA sequence: TGTGCCAGCTCCCCGGACAGGGCCGTCGGCTACACCTTC.

The chain is built from TRBV2 and TRBJ2-7, with TRBD1 matching 9 bases. The CDR3 is 14 amino acids. Germline CDR1 and CDR2: SNHLY and FYNNEI. Unmatched junction bases numbered 8, after V lost 9 bases and J lost 2 bases. CDR3 region: CASYRGRGPYEQYF. The CDR3 nucleotides are TGTGCCAGTTACAGGGGGCGCGGACCCTACGAGCAGTACTTC.

This chain joins TRBV29-1 and TRBJ2-6, with TRBD1 identical over 7 bases. Germline CDR1 reads SQVTM; CDR2 reads ANQGSEA. The CDR3 covers 17 residues. Losses at the gene ends were 4 bases for V and 1 base for J; bases not matched to a gene: 10. The CDR3 bases are TGCAGCGTTGGATCGACAGGGCCTAAGTCTGGGGCCAACGTCCTGACTTTC. Translated, it gives CSVGSTGPKSGANVLTF.

On this clone itself: The sample carries other DNA sequences with the same CDR3. The chain employs TRBV4-1 and TRBJ2-1; 9 bases are shared with TRBD2. The CDR3 spans 17 residues. Germline CDR1 and CDR2: MGHRA and YSYEKL. V shed 1 base, J shed 9 bases, and the junction held 13 bases outside the gene matches. The CDR3 sequence is CASSQGGDAGGQSEQFF. The CDR3 DNA follows: TGCGCCAGCAGCCAAGGGGGGGACGCGGGGGGGCAGAGTGAGCAGTTCTTC.

This sequence joins TRBV11-2 and TRBJ2-7, with 12 bases matching TRBD1. This CDR3 has 18 residues. CDR1 is SGHAT, CDR2 FQNNGV, per germline. Germline trimming cut 3 bases from V and 5 bases from J; bases unmatched to any gene: 14. CDR3 sequence reads: CASSLLRDRGRNLNEQYF. CDR3 bases: TGTGCCAGCAGCTTGTTGCGGGACAGGGGGCGAAATTTGAACGAGCAGTACTTC.

The rearrangement links TRBV30 to TRBJ2-7; D gene uncertain. The CDR3 totals 13 residues. The V gene's germline CDR1 is GTSNPN and CDR2 SVGIG (reference sequence). V was cut by 4 bases and J by 0 bases, with 10 bases left in between. In nucleotides, the CDR3 is TGTGCCTGGACAGGTCGACCCTCCTACGAGCAGTACTTC. Its protein product is CAWTGRPSYEQYF.

This clone was observed a single time. The chain uses TRBV5-5 and TRBJ2-7, with 12 bases matching TRBD2. Germline lookup yields CDR1 SGHKS and CDR2 YYEKEE (reference sequence). The J segment lost 5 bases and the V segment lost 4 bases, leaving 7 bases of the junction unmatched. The CDR3 covers 15 residues. The CDR3 nucleotides are TGTGCCAGCAGCCCCCGGTCTAGCGGGGGGGACGAGCAGTACTTC. It encodes CASSPRSSGGDEQYF. The full variable domain, its missing parts supplied by reference TRBV5-5 and TRBJ2-7, is DAGVTQSPTHLIKTRGQQVTLRCSPISGHKSVSWYQQVLGQGPQFIFQYYEKEERGRGNFPDRFSARQFPNYSSELNVNALLLGDSALYLCASSPRSSGGDEQYFGPGTRLTVT.

This clone was seen once. The chain has TRBV15 and TRBJ1-6, with a tentative D call TRBD1 (6 bases). There are 15 residues in the CDR3. Per germline, CDR1 LNHNV and CDR2 YYDKDF (reference sequence). V lost 3 bases to trimming and J lost 7 bases, with 13 bases between them. CDR3 sequence: CATSSHRDGNSPLHF. The CDR3 bases are TGTGCCACCAGCAGCCACAGGGACGGAAATTCACCCCTCCACTTT. The full variable domain, completed using reference TRBV15 and TRBJ1-6, is DAMVIQNPRYQVTQFGKPVTLSCSQTLNHNVMYWYQQKSSQAPKLLFHYYDKDFNNEADTPDNFQSRRPNTSFCFLDIRSPGLGDTAMYLCATSSHRDGNSPLHFGNGTRLTVT.

V and J are TRBV11-2 and TRBJ1-5, with 8 bases aligning to TRBD1. The CDR3 spans 15 residues. Germline CDR1 is SGHAT and CDR2 is FQNNGV. The V segment lost 6 bases and the J segment 4 bases; nucleotides outside the gene matches: 8. CDR3 sequence (DNA): TGTGCCAGCAGTCCAGGGGGCGTAGGGAATCAGCCCCAGCATTTT. Translating it yields CASSPGGVGNQPQHF.

This chain links TRBV7-2 with TRBJ2-7; D may be TRBD2 (6 bases). Germline V gene lookup returns CDR1 SGHTA and CDR2 FQGNSA. V lost 5 bases, J lost 0 bases, and 14 bases lay in between. The CDR3 spans 15 residues. The CDR3 DNA follows: TGTGCCAGCAGCCCCAATGCGGGGAGCTCCTACGAGCAGTACTTC. Translation gives CASSPNAGSSYEQYF.

The rearrangement uses TRBV19 and TRBJ1-5; TRBD1 aligns across 9 bases. The CDR3 contains 14 residues. J gave up 7 bases and V 7 bases, and 8 bases lay outside the gene matches. CDR1 and CDR2 from the germline V gene are LNHDA and SQIVND (reference sequence). CDR3 region: CASTPTGGWQPQHF. As DNA, the CDR3 is TGTGCCAGTACCCCTACAGGGGGCTGGCAGCCCCAGCATTTT. Using reference TRBV19 and TRBJ1-5 for the parts outside the CDR3, the full variable domain is DGGITQSPKYLFRKEGQNVTLSCEQNLNHDAMYWYRQDPGQGLRLIYYSQIVNDFQKGDIAEGYSVSREKKESFPLTVTSAQKNPTAFYLCASTPTGGWQPQHFGDGTRLSIL.

The chain couples TRBV20-1 to TRBJ2-7; D perhaps matches TRBD2 (6 bases). Germline CDR1 reads DFQATT; CDR2 reads SNEGSKA (reference sequence). The CDR3 consists of 11 residues. Trimming stripped 6 bases from V and 7 bases from J, with 13 bases between. CDR3: CSAPVGGEQYF. In nucleotides, the CDR3 is TGCAGTGCCCCGGTGGGGGGAGAGCAGTACTTC.

The V and J genes are TRBV23-1 and TRBJ2-7, with TRBD1 as a possible D gene (5 bases). TRBV23-1 is marked as an open reading frame, function uncertain. The CDR3 has 16 residues. V shed 3 bases and J shed 2 bases, with 17 bases lying between them. As DNA, the CDR3 is TGCGCCAGCAGTCACCCGACAGAATTCTTTCCCTACGAGCAGTACTTC. This gives the protein CASSHPTEFFPYEQYF.

Worth noting for this clone: Other nucleotide sequences in the sample specify the same CDR3. The J gene is TRBJ2-7, the V gene TRBV9, with a tentative D call TRBD2 (5 bases). The V end was cut by 0 bases, the J end by 2 bases, with 9 bases between. CDR1 and CDR2 (germline): SGDLS, YYNGEE. There are 14 residues in the CDR3. The CDR3 is CASSVGGLPYEQYF. As DNA, the CDR3 is TGTGCCAGCAGCGTAGGAGGGCTCCCCTACGAGCAGTACTTC.

The CDR3 DNA is TGCGCCAGCAGCCCGAAGCAACTACTAGCGGGGGGGGGCAATGAGCAGTTCTTC. Residues: CASSPKQLLAGGGNEQFF. The genes are TRBV4-1 and TRBJ2-1, with 13 bases that match TRBD2. The CDR3 runs 18 residues. Losses at the gene ends were 4 bases for V and 6 bases for J; bases not matched to a gene: 12. Germline CDR1 MGHRA, CDR2 YSYEKL.

This clone showed up just once. V and J are TRBV7-8 and TRBJ2-5, with 10 nucleotides matching TRBD1. The germline CDR1 and CDR2 sequences are SGHVS and FQNEAQ. CDR3 size: 16 residues. Trimming removed 1 base from V and 3 bases from J; junction bases left unmatched: 5. In DNA, the CDR3 is TGTGCCAGCAGCTTAGAGGGGACAGGGGCAAAAGAGACCCAGTACTTC. Residues: CASSLEGTGAKETQYF.

This chain joins TRBV30 and TRBJ2-7, with D perhaps TRBD1 (5 bases). Trimming pared 0 bases from V and 3 bases from J, leaving 15 bases between. This CDR3 is 15 amino acids long. Germline-derived CDR1 and CDR2 are GTSNPN and SVGIG (reference sequence). CDR3 loop: CAWSVLPGRNYEQYF. The CDR3, as DNA: TGTGCCTGGAGTGTATTGCCAGGGCGAAACTACGAGCAGTACTTC.

The genes are TRBV9 and TRBJ1-5; 7 bases align to TRBD1. V was pared by 7 bases and J by 0 bases, with 7 bases of the junction left unmatched. The germline V gene encodes CDR1 SGDLS and CDR2 YYNGEE. The CDR3 is 15 residues long. The CDR3 loop is CASSKEGASNQPQHF. The CDR3 nucleotides are TGTGCCAGCTCAAAGGAGGGGGCTAGCAATCAGCCCCAGCATTTT.

The V call is TRBV11-2, the J call TRBJ2-7, with 8 bases that match TRBD1. This CDR3 is built from 17 residues. The V and J ends lost 1 base and 3 bases, in that order; junction bases with no gene match: 11. The germline gives CDR1 SGHAT, CDR2 FQNNGV. CDR3 region: CASSLGQYGQGNYEQYF. The CDR3 nucleotides read TGTGCCAGCAGCTTAGGGCAATATGGACAGGGTAACTACGAGCAGTACTTC.

This rearrangement joins TRBV28 to TRBJ1-3; the D is unclear. CDR3 length: 14 residues. V lost 6 bases and J lost 0, with 9 bases in between. The germline V gene has CDR1 MDHEN and CDR2 SYDVKM. CDR3 sequence reads: CASRPTGSGNTIYF. The CDR3 DNA is TGTGCCAGCAGACCGACGGGCTCTGGAAACACCATATATTTT.

This chain links TRBV11-2 with TRBJ2-3; 9 bases match TRBD2. Germline V lookup: CDR1 SGHAT, CDR2 FQNNGV. Trimming removed 5 bases from V and 4 bases from J; junction bases left unmatched: 19. The CDR3 has 19 residues. The CDR3 sequence: CASSPSRGTSRTMPDTQYF. CDR3 DNA sequence: TGTGCCAGCAGCCCATCCCGTGGGACTAGCCGAACTATGCCAGATACGCAGTATTTT. Complete variable domain (other parts from reference TRBV11-2 and TRBJ2-3): EAGVAQSPRYKIIEKRQSVAFWCNPISGHATLYWYQQILGQGPKLLIQFQNNGVVDDSQLPKDRFSAERLKGVDSTLKIQPAKLEDSAVYLCASSPSRGTSRTMPDTQYFGPGTRLTVL.

This chain joins TRBV6-2 or TRBV6-3 and TRBJ1-1; TRBD1 agrees at 11 bases. This CDR3 contains 16 residues. J gave up 0 bases and V 5 bases, and 5 bases lay outside the gene matches. The germline V gene encodes CDR1 MNHEY and CDR2 SVGEGT. The CDR3 protein is CASSKDRGPMNTEAFF. The CDR3, as DNA: TGTGCCAGCAGTAAGGACAGGGGGCCCATGAACACTGAAGCTTTCTTT.